These T cell receptor beta chains were read from a single sample in a study of blood T cells in healthy people across ages. Each CDR3 protein is one row after TCRdb ran MiXCR on the 5' RACE reads. The repertoire has about 1.5 million distinct CDR3 sequences, about 45% of them found once; the top ten carry 4%. The material sequenced was blood. Receptors were obtained from a woman younger than 35 in good health. Both conserved end residues are trimmed from each CDR3. D genes are given only for firm matches.

V gene: TRBV20-1
J gene: TRBJ2-5
D gene: .
CDR3 protein: SFIGRDQETQY

V gene: TRBV5-1
J gene: TRBJ1-2
D gene: TRBD1
CDR3 protein: ASTMGQGDYGYT

V gene: TRBV11-2
J gene: TRBJ2-5
D gene: .
CDR3 protein: ASSLVGGTGNSEQY

V gene: TRBV6-2/TRBV6-3
J gene: TRBJ2-4
D gene: .
CDR3 protein: ASSGAGRGNIQY

V gene: TRBV4-1
J gene: TRBJ2-1
D gene: .
CDR3 protein: ASSQDRTPSYDEQF

V gene: TRBV5-1
J gene: .
D gene: .
CDR3 protein: ASSLAALEMDEQY

V gene: TRBV20-1
J gene: TRBJ1-1
D gene: .
CDR3 protein: SARRGGDTEAF

V gene: TRBV6-2/TRBV6-3
J gene: TRBJ2-3
D gene: .
CDR3 protein: ASRQRMGTQY

V gene: TRBV12-3/TRBV12-4
J gene: TRBJ2-1
D gene: .
CDR3 protein: ASSPLTSYRYVSEQF

V gene: TRBV12-3/TRBV12-4
J gene: TRBJ1-2
D gene: TRBD1
CDR3 protein: ASSLGGTGVPDGYT